Following are 25 T cell receptor beta chains from one sample sequenced in a study of response to subunit inactivated influenza vaccine. TCRdb re-called the RT-PCR reads through MiXCR, storing one row per CDR3 protein. The sample has approximately 700,000 distinct CDR3 sequences, 15% to 19% seen once. The sequences come from PBMCs from blood, collected roughly 12 days after vaccination. Receptor source: a man over 45 who received an inactivated influenza vaccine.

This clonotype was seen only a few times. CDR3 sequence: CASSLGQPSRETQYF. In nucleotides, the CDR3 is TGTGCCAGCAGCTTAGGACAACCCTCCAGGGAGACCCAGTACTTC. This chain links TRBV11-2 with TRBJ2-5; D remains unclear. V was shortened by 1 base and J by 5 bases, with 14 bases between the two germline ends. Germline loops: CDR1 SGHAT, CDR2 FQNNGV. This CDR3 contains 15 residues.

This clonotype has a handful of counts. The chain joins TRBV6-5 to TRBJ1-5; D unclear. The CDR3 is 16 residues long. V lost 2 bases to trimming and J lost 1 base, with 12 bases between them. The germline CDR1 and CDR2 sequences are MNHEY and SVGAGI. The CDR3 sequence: CASSYTARISNQPQHF. The CDR3 DNA sequence: TGTGCCAGCAGTTACACGGCGAGGATAAGCAATCAGCCCCAGCATTTT.

In its sample, this clonotype was seen a few times. The CDR3 spells CASSLGRPSTGELFF. The CDR3, as DNA: TGTGCCAGCAGCTTAGGACGGCCGTCAACCGGGGAGCTGTTTTTT. V gene TRBV7-2 combines with J gene TRBJ2-2; D remains unclear. The germline V and J ends were trimmed by 1 base and 5 bases, with 11 bases remaining between them. This CDR3 region has 15 residues. The germline V gene has CDR1 SGHTA and CDR2 FQGNSA.

V usage is TRBV7-6 and J usage is TRBJ2-3; D not resolved. Trimming pared 0 bases from V and 6 bases from J, leaving 7 bases between. Germline V lookup: CDR1 SGHVS, CDR2 FNYEAQ. The CDR3 is 13 residues long. The CDR3 sequence is CASSLALGDTQYF. The CDR3 DNA reads as TGTGCCAGCAGCTTAGCCTTGGGGGATACGCAGTATTTT.

The rearrangement uses TRBV5-1 and TRBJ2-1; 8 nucleotides align to TRBD1. After removal of 3 bases from V and 13 bases from J, the junction contained 6 bases not matched to a gene. Germline values: CDR1 SGHRS, CDR2 YFSETQ. The CDR3 is made up of 12 amino acids. CDR3: CASSYQTGAQFF. In DNA form, the CDR3 reads TGCGCCAGCAGCTACCAGACAGGGGCCCAGTTCTTC. The full variable domain, its missing parts supplied by reference TRBV5-1 and TRBJ2-1, is KAGVTQTPRYLIKTRGQQVTLSCSPISGHRSVSWYQQTPGQGLQFLFEYFSETQRNKGNFPGRFSGRQFSNSRSEMNVSTLELGDSALYLCASSYQTGAQFFGPGTRLTVL.

This clonotype was observed a handful of times. This chain links TRBV9 with TRBJ2-5; D remains unclear. Trimming took off 3 bases at V and 6 bases at J, with 18 bases between the two ends. CDR1 and CDR2 from the germline V gene are SGDLS and YYNGEE. The CDR3 extends over 15 amino acids. For the CDR3, the DNA is TGTGCCAGCAGCGCGTATTCGACTCCGGTTCAGACCCAGTACTTC. Its protein product is CASSAYSTPVQTQYF.

The chain combines TRBV28 with TRBJ1-1; 7 bases fit TRBD1. The CDR3 extends over 16 amino acids. Germline CDR1 is MDHEN and CDR2 is SYDVKM. With 4 bases clipped from V and 10 bases from J, the junction kept 18 bases outside the gene matches. CDR3 bases: TGTGCCAGCAGTTCCTTGACAGGGACGGATACCGAGGGAGCTTTCTTT. Protein product: CASSSLTGTDTEGAFF.

This sequence joins TRBV12-3 or TRBV12-4 and TRBJ2-7, with 8 nucleotides matching TRBD1. The CDR3 is 15 residues long. V lost 5 bases to trimming and J lost 6 bases; unmatched junction nucleotides: 12. The CDR3 region has the DNA TGTGCCAGCAGTCTTTTGAGACAGGGGTTGGCCGAGCAGTACTTC. This gives the protein CASSLLRQGLAEQYF.

This clonotype was seen a handful of times. The chain links TRBV4-2 to TRBJ1-2; 7 bases agree with TRBD1. The germline gives CDR1 LGHNA, CDR2 YNFKEQ. The CDR3 extends over 12 amino acids. The V gene end was trimmed by 5 bases and the J gene end by 10 bases; junction bases not matched to a gene: 7. CDR3 sequence (DNA): TGTGCCAGCAGCAACCGGGACAGTTTCTACACCTTC. Amino acids: CASSNRDSFYTF.

This chain joins TRBV5-1 and TRBJ2-1, with TRBD1 matching over 8 bases. This CDR3 region has 15 residues. V lost 0 bases and J lost 8; bases outside the gene matches: 7. Germline values: CDR1 SGHRS, CDR2 YFSETQ. The CDR3: CASSLVGQGVDEQFF. The CDR3 region has the DNA TGCGCCAGCAGCTTGGTTGGACAGGGTGTGGATGAGCAGTTCTTC.

The chain couples TRBV29-1 to TRBJ1-1; 7 bases are shared with TRBD1. There are 13 residues in the CDR3. Germline V lookup: CDR1 SQVTM, CDR2 ANQGSEA. With 5 bases clipped from V and 4 bases from J, the junction kept 7 bases outside the gene matches. Here the CDR3 DNA reads TGCAGCGTTCCTAAACAGGGGAGCACTGAAGCTTTCTTT. Translating gives CSVPKQGSTEAFF.

The rearrangement links TRBV7-3 to TRBJ2-1; 8 bases map to TRBD2. The germline V gene encodes CDR1 SGHTA and CDR2 FQGTGA. The CDR3 consists of 16 residues. The V and J ends lost 1 base and 7 bases, in that order; junction bases with no gene match: 9. CDR3 sequence: CASSLNGGLASNEQFF. The CDR3 nucleotides read TGTGCCAGCAGCTTAAACGGAGGACTAGCATCTAATGAGCAGTTCTTC.

This clonotype came up a few times. The chain has TRBV7-8 and TRBJ2-5; 11 bases map to TRBD2. CDR1 SGHVS and CDR2 FQNEAQ come from the germline V gene. V was pared by 8 bases and J by 4 bases, with 6 bases of the junction left unmatched. The CDR3 loop spans 14 amino acids. CDR3 loop: CASGLAGGGETQYF. The CDR3 DNA reads as TGTGCCAGCGGCCTAGCGGGGGGTGGAGAGACCCAGTACTTC.

This clonotype was observed a handful of times. The chain combines TRBV25-1 with TRBJ2-5; D call uncertain. Germline CDR1 reads MGHDK; CDR2 reads SYGVNS. The CDR3 has 15 amino acids. The V gene lost 3 bases and the J gene lost 4 bases, with 15 bases spanning the gap. CDR3 in amino acids: CASSDSQPRRETQYF. CDR3 DNA sequence: TGTGCCAGCAGTGATTCTCAACCGCGAAGAGAGACCCAGTACTTC.

The CDR3 sequence is CASRYRDLYEQYF. DNA of the CDR3: TGTGCCAGCAGATACAGGGACCTCTACGAGCAGTACTTC. The chain joins TRBV6-2 or TRBV6-3 to TRBJ2-7, with D perhaps TRBD1 (6 bases). Trimming stripped 6 bases from V and 3 bases from J, with 12 bases between. Germline lookup yields CDR1 MNHEY and CDR2 SVGEGT. The CDR3 spans 13 residues.

For the CDR3, the DNA is TGTGCCAGCAGACCCGGGACCACAATATACAATGAGCAGTTCTTC. Protein sequence: CASRPGTTIYNEQFF. The chain carries TRBV2 and TRBJ2-1; D could derive from TRBD1 or TRBD2 (5 bases each). The germline gives CDR1 SNHLY, CDR2 FYNNEI. This CDR3 is built from 15 residues. V lost 6 bases, J lost 4 bases, and 16 bases lay in between.

The V call is TRBV12-3 or TRBV12-4, the J call TRBJ1-1, with 7 positions matching TRBD1. The CDR3 has 13 residues. The junction had 4 bases not matched to a gene; V was cut back by 9 bases and J by 0 bases. This CDR3 is CASKGQMNTEAFF. CDR3 in DNA: TGTGCCAGTAAGGGACAGATGAACACTGAAGCTTTCTTT.

This clonotype occurred many times. The rearrangement joins TRBV5-6 to TRBJ1-5; TRBD1 agrees at 9 bases. The CDR3 length is 17 residues. The germline CDR1 and CDR2 sequences are SGHDT and YYEEEE. The V and J ends lost 4 bases and 7 bases, in that order; junction bases with no gene match: 15. The CDR3 bases are TGTGCCAGCAGCCTTGGATCGGGGACAGGGCGGGAACAGCCCCAGCATTTT. Its protein product is CASSLGSGTGREQPQHF.

The J gene is TRBJ2-5, the V gene TRBV18; 12 positions agree with TRBD2. From germline, CDR1 is KGHSH and CDR2 LQKENI. The J segment lost 2 bases and the V segment lost 3 bases, leaving 4 bases of the junction unmatched. This CDR3 spans 16 amino acids. CDR3 bases: TGTGCCAGCTCACCCGGACTAGCGGGGATACAAGAGACCCAGTACTTC. Translating gives CASSPGLAGIQETQYF.

Note on this clonotype: A single base separates this from a much larger clone, so it may be a read error. The genes are TRBV20-1 and TRBJ2-5; tentative D call: TRBD2 (5 bases). The germline CDR1 and CDR2 sequences are DFQATT and SNEGSKA (reference sequence). CDR3 length: 12 residues. For the CDR3, the DNA is TGCAGTGCCCACGGGGTCCAAGATACCCAGTACTTC. Translated: CSAHGVQDTQYF.

The rearrangement joins TRBV12-3 or TRBV12-4 to TRBJ1-6, with 9 bases matching TRBD1. This CDR3 has 14 amino acids. V shed 6 bases and J 13 bases; nucleotides not matched to a gene: 10. This CDR3 is CASRAGTGNSPLHF. CDR3 DNA sequence: TGTGCCAGCAGGGCCGGGACAGGGAACTCGCCCCTCCACTTT.

CDR3 coding DNA: TGTGCCAGCAGTGAAGAATACAATGAGCAGTTCTTC. Its translation: CASSEEYNEQFF. V and J are TRBV6-1 and TRBJ2-1, with unresolved D. The CDR3 consists of 12 residues. Germline V CDR1 and CDR2: MNHNS, SASEGT. Trimming pared 1 base from V and 4 bases from J, leaving 2 bases between.

This clonotype was seen a few times. This chain links TRBV20-1 with TRBJ2-3; D is possibly TRBD2 (6 bases). The CDR3 length is 16 residues. The V gene's germline CDR1 is DFQATT and CDR2 SNEGSKA (reference sequence). The germline V and J ends were trimmed by 3 bases and 2 bases, with 18 bases remaining between them. CDR3 loop: CSASLRTIKSTDTQYF. Here the CDR3 DNA reads TGCAGTGCTAGTTTACGGACTATCAAGTCCACAGATACGCAGTATTTT.

V gene TRBV4-2 combines with J gene TRBJ1-3; 9 bases line up with TRBD1. The CDR3 spans 15 residues. Germline assignment: CDR1 LGHNA and CDR2 YNFKEQ. V shed 0 bases and J 6 bases; nucleotides not matched to a gene: 3. In nucleotides, the CDR3 is TGTGCCAGCAGCCAAGACGGACAGGGGACAAACACCATATATTTT. It yields the protein CASSQDGQGTNTIYF.

This clonotype was picked up a small number of times. V is TRBV5-5 and J is TRBJ1-4; D ambiguous. The length of the CDR3 is 14 residues. CDR1 is SGHKS, CDR2 YYEKEE, per germline (reference sequence). Trimming took off 4 bases at V and 7 bases at J, with 14 bases between the two ends. In DNA, the CDR3 is TGTGCCAGCAGCGTAGTGGGTTCGAGTGAAAAACTGTTTTTT. As protein: CASSVVGSSEKLFF. Together with reference TRBV5-5 and TRBJ1-4, the CDR3 gives the full variable domain: DAGVTQSPTHLIKTRGQQVTLRCSPISGHKSVSWYQQVLGQGPQFIFQYYEKEERGRGNFPDRFSARQFPNYSSELNVNALLLGDSALYLCASSVVGSSEKLFFGSGTQLSVL.